This T cell receptor (beta chain) was sequenced in a study of blood T cell repertoires in COVID-19. Background on the study: Researchers got acute and convalescent COVID-19 samples from the United States, Italy and Spain.

Enrolled through a virtual design, the participants were between roughly 18 and 95 years of age and came from around 25 US areas. Grouping used clinical history reported by participants in a survey and questionnaire. People in the exposed group encountered a COVID-19 case within 2 weeks before entering the study. Libraries were prepared by immunoSEQ multiplex PCR; TCRdb keeps only in-frame clonotypes and omits some of them. The table lists some 200,000 clones, under 90% of them singletons. V lost 2 bases and J lost 4, with 8 bases in between. Germline loops: CDR1 MNHNS, CDR2 SASEGT. This CDR3 has 13 amino acids.

The sample comprised PBMCs or T cells enriched from blood (not recorded which). The sequence came from a woman in her fifties or sixties who had been exposed to COVID-19. The chain uses TRBV6-1 and TRBJ1-2, with a tentative D call TRBD1 (5 bases). In nucleotides, the CDR3 is TGTGCCAGCAGTGAACGGGGGGTCTATGGCTACACCTTC. The encoded protein is CASSERGVYGYTF.